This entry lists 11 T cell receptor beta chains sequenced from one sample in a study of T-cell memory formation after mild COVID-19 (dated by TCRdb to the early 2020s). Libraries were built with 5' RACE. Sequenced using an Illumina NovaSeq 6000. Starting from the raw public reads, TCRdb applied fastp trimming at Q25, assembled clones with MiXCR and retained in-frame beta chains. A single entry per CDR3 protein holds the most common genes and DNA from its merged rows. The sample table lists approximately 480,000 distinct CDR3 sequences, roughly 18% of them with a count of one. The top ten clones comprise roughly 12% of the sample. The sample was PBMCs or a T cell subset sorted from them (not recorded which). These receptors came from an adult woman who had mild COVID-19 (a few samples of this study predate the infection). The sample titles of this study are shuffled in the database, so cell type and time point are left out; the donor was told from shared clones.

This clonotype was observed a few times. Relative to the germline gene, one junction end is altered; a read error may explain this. The CDR3: CASSPSSLAGGDEQSF. The DNA for the CDR3 is TGTGCCAGCAGCCCATCTTCACTAGCGGGGGGAGACGAGCAGTCCTTC. V gene TRBV3-1 combines with J gene TRBJ2-7; 12 bases fit TRBD2. Germline V lookup: CDR1 LGHDT, CDR2 YNNKEL (reference sequence). This CDR3 region has 16 residues.

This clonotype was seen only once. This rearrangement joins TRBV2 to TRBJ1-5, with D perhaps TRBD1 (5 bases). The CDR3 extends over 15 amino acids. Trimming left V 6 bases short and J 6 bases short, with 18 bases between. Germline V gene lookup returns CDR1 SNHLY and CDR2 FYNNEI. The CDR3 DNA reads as TGTGCCAGCAGCCTCCGGGACGGCGGAAGTCAGCCCCAGCATTTT. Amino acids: CASSLRDGGSQPQHF.

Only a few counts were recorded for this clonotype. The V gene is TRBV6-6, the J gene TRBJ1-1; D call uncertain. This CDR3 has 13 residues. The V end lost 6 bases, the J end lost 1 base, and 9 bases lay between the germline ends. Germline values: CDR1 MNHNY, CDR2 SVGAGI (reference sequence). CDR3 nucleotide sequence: TGTGCCAGCAGACCCACACGGAACACTGAAGCTTTCTTT. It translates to CASRPTRNTEAFF.

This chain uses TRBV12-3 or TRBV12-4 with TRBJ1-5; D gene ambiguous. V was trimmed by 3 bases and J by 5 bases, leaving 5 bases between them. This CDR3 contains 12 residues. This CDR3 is CASSFQYQPQHF. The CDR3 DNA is TGTGCCAGCAGTTTTCAGTATCAGCCCCAGCATTTT.

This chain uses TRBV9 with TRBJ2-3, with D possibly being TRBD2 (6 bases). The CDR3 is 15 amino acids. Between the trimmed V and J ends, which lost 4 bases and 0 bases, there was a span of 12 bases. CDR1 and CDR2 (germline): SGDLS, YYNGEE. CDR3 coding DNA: TGTGCCAGCAGCTTGAGCGGGTCCAGCACAGATACGCAGTATTTT. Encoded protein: CASSLSGSSTDTQYF.

The CDR3: CATQQSVMGQGYEQYF. CDR3 bases: TGTGCCACCCAGCAAAGTGTGATGGGGCAGGGGTACGAGCAGTACTTC. This chain uses TRBV21-1 with TRBJ2-7; the table calls TRBD1, which could not be checked here. TRBV21-1 is classified as a pseudogene. The CDR3 loop spans 16 amino acids.

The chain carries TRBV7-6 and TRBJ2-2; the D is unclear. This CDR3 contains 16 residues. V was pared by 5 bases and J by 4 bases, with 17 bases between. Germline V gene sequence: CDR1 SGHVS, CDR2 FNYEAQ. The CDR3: CASSHALSWVTGELFF. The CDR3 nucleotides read TGTGCCAGCAGCCATGCCCTAAGTTGGGTCACCGGGGAGCTGTTTTTT.

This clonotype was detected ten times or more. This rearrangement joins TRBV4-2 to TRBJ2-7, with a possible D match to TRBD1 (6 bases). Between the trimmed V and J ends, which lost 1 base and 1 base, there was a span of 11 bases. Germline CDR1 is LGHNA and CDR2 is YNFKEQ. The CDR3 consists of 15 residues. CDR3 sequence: CASSQGQDGSYEQYF. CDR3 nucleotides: TGTGCCAGCAGCCAAGGACAGGACGGGTCCTACGAGCAGTACTTC.

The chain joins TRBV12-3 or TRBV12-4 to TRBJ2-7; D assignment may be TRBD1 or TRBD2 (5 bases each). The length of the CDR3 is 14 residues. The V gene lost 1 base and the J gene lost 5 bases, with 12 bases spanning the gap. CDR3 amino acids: CASSLGGTWHEQYF. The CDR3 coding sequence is TGTGCCAGCAGTTTAGGAGGGACGTGGCACGAGCAGTACTTC.

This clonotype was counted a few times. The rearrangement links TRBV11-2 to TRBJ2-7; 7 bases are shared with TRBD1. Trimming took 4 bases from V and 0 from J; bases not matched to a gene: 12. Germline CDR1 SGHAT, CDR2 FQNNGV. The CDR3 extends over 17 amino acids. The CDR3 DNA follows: TGTGCCAGCAGCTCATACATCATACAGGGGAGCTCCTACGAGCAGTACTTC. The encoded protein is CASSSYIIQGSSYEQYF.

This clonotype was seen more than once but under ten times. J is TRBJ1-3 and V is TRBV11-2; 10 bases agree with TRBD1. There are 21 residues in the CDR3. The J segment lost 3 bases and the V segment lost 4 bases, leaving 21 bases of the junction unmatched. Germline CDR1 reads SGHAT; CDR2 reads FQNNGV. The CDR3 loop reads CASSSSNQPGQGKVFGNTIYF. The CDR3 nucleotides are TGTGCCAGCAGCTCCAGCAACCAACCGGGACAGGGGAAAGTATTTGGAAACACCATATATTTT.